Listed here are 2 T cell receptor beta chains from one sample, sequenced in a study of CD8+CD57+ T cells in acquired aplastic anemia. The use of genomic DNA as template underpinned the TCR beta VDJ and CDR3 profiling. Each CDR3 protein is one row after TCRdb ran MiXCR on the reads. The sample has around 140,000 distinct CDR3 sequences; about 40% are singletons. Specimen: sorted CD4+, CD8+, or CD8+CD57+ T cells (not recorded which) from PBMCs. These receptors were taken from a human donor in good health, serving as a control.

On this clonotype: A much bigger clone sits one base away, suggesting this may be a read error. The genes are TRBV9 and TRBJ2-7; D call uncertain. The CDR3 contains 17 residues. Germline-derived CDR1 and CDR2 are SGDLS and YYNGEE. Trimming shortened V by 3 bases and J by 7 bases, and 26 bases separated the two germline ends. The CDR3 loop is CASSAPSTFFEYNEQYF. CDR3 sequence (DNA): TGTGCCAGCAGCGCCCCTTCTACTTTCTTCGAATACAATGAGCAGTACTTC.

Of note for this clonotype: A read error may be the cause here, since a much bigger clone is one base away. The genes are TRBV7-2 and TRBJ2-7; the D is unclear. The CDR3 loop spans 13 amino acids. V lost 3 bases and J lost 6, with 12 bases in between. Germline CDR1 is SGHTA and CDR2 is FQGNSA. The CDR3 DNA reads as TGTGCCAGCAGCTTCCCAGGTCCAAGCGAGCAGTACTTC. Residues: CASSFPGPSEQYF.